Here is one T cell receptor beta chain with its context. Trimming cost V 2 bases and J 2 bases; bases outside gene matches: 5. The CDR3 runs 16 residues. CDR1 and CDR2 (germline): SGHDT, YYEEEE. The sample is drawn from a study of blood T cells in healthy people across ages. For the second PCR, which ran for 7 to 11 cycles, a sample-barcoded 5' primer and a J-beta primer mix were used. Each sample provided no less than 3 million CDR3-containing paired-end reads. MiXCR, run by TCRdb on the 5' RACE reads, gives a single entry per CDR3 protein. The repertoire holds roughly 1,500,000 distinct CDR3 sequences, with around two fifths as singletons.

V and J are TRBV5-6 and TRBJ2-5; 11 nucleotides align to TRBD2. The specimen sequenced was blood. The clonotype originates from a woman aged 18-30 years in good health. The CDR3 reads CASSFGLAGEQETQYF. The CDR3 nucleotides are TGTGCCAGCAGCTTTGGACTAGCGGGCGAACAAGAGACCCAGTACTTC.